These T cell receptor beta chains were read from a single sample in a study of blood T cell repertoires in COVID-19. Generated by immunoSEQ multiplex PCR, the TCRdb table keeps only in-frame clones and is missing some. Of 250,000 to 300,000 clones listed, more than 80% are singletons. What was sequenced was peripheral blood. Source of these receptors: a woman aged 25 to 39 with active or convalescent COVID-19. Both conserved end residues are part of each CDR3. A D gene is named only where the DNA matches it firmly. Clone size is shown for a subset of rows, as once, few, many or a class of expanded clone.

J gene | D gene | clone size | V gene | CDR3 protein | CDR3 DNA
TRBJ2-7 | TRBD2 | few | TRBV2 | CASSTLTSGFHEQYF | TGTGCCAGCAGTACCTTGACTAGCGGATTCCACGAGCAGTACTTC
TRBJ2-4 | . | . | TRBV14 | CASSQSGLAKNIQYF | TGTGCCAGCAGCCAGTCAGGTCTAGCCAAAAACATTCAGTACTTC
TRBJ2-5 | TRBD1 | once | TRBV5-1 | CASSITGGPQETQYF | TGCGCCAGCAGCATAACAGGGGGCCCCCAAGAGACCCAGTACTTC
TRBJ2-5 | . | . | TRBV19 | CASSIDGGGARVETQYF | TGTGCCAGTAGTATAGACGGCGGGGGCGCCAGGGTAGAGACCCAGTACTTC
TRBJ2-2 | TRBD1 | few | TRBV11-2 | CASSTRQGANTGELFF | TGTGCCAGCAGCACTCGACAGGGGGCGAACACCGGGGAGCTGTTTTTT
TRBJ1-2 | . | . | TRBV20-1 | CSASGGGLSGYTF | TGCAGTGCTAGTGGTGGAGGCCTCTCGGGCTACACCTTC
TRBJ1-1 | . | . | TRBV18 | CASSRPQGKATEAFF | TGTGCCAGCTCACGGCCACAGGGTAAGGCCACTGAAGCTTTCTTT
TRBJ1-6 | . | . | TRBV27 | CASTHRGNSPLHF | TGTGCCAGCACTCATCGAGGGAATTCACCCCTCCACTTT
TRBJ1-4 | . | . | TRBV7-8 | CASSPLEGITNEKLFF | TGTGCCAGCAGCCCACTGGAGGGGATAACTAATGAAAAACTGTTTTTT
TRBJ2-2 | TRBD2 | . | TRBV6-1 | CASSAGRGRVGGELFF | TGTGCCAGCAGTGCGGGGAGGGGCCGCGTGGGCGGGGAGCTGTTTTTT
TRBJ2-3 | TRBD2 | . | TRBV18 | CASAGGRTDTQYF | TGTGCCAGCGCGGGGGGCAGGACAGATACGCAGTATTTT
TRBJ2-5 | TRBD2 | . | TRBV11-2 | CASSFGLAEETQYF | TGTGCCAGCAGCTTCGGCCTAGCGGAAGAGACCCAGTACTTC
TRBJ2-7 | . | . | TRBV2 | CASRRDGTYEQYF | TGTGCCAGCAGGCGGGACGGGACCTACGAGCAGTACTTC
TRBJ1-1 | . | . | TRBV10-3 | CAISESLRENTEAFF | TGTGCCATCAGTGAGTCGTTGCGGGAGAACACTGAAGCTTTCTTT
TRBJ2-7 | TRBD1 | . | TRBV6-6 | CASSPGQVEQYF | TGTGCCAGCAGTCCCGGACAGGTCGAGCAGTACTTC
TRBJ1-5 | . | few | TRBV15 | CATSRDRPGNQPQHF | TGTGCCACCAGCAGAGACAGGCCCGGCAATCAGCCCCAGCATTTT
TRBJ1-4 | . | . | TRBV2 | CASSDSTAGNEKLFF | TGTGCCAGCAGCGACTCGACAGCCGGTAATGAAAAACTGTTTTTT
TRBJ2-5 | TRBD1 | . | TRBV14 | CASSLRTGGRQETQYF | TGTGCCAGCAGCCTAAGGACAGGGGGTAGACAAGAGACCCAGTACTTC
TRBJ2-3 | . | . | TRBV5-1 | CASSLGGLRTDTQYF | TGCGCCAGCAGCTTGGGGGGACTCCGCACAGATACGCAGTATTTT
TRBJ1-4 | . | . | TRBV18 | CASSPYSSGGEKLFF | TGTGCCAGCTCACCTTACAGTTCAGGTGGCGAAAAACTGTTTTTT
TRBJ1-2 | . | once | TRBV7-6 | CASSSLQGPSGYTF | TGTGCCAGCAGCTCCTTACAGGGTCCGAGTGGCTACACCTTC
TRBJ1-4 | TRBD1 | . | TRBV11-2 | CASSLVDRGNEKLFF | TGTGCCAGCAGCTTAGTTGACAGGGGGAATGAAAAACTGTTTTTT
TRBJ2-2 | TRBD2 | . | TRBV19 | CASSIVTSGGSGELFF | TGTGCCAGTAGTATAGTCACTAGCGGGGGATCCGGGGAGCTGTTTTTT
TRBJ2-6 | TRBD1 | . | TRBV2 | CASSTDRVGSGANVLTF | TGTGCCAGCAGTACGGACAGGGTAGGCTCTGGGGCCAACGTCCTGACTTTC
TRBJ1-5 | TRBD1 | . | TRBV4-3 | CASSHRQGDQPQHF | TGCGCCAGCAGCCACAGACAGGGCGATCAGCCCCAGCATTTT
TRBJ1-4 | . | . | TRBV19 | CASSIGGATNEKLFF | TGTGCCAGTAGTATAGGAGGAGCGACTAATGAAAAACTGTTTTTT
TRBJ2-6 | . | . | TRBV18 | CASSQEAGANVLTF | TGTGCCAGCTCCCAAGAGGCCGGGGCCAACGTCCTGACTTTC
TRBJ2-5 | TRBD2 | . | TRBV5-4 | CASSLREGRGETQYF | TGTGCCAGCAGCTTAAGGGAGGGGCGAGGGGAGACCCAGTACTTC
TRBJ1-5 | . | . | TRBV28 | CASSYAGEGNQPQHF | TGTGCCAGCAGTTACGCCGGGGAGGGCAATCAGCCCCAGCATTTT
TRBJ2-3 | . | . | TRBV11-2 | CASSAGATDTQYF | TGTGCCAGCAGCGCGGGGGCAACAGATACGCAGTATTTT
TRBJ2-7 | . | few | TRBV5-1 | CASSADSFLQSSYEQYF | TGCGCCAGCAGCGCGGACAGCTTCCTTCAAAGCTCCTACGAGCAGTACTTC
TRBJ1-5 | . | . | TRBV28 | CASSFGNQPQHF | TGTGCCAGCAGTTTCGGCAATCAGCCCCAGCATTTT
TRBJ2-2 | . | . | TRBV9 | CASSVVNGELFF | TGTGCCAGCAGCGTAGTTAACGGGGAGCTGTTTTTT
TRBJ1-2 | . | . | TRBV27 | CASSPTANYGYTF | TGTGCCAGCAGTCCCACAGCTAACTATGGCTACACCTTC
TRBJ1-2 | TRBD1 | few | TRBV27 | CASSLSRTGVGYTF | TGTGCCAGCAGTCTATCCCGGACAGGGGTAGGCTACACCTTC
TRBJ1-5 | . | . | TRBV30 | CAWSVSDSRNQPQHF | TGTGCCTGGAGTGTATCCGACAGCCGCAATCAGCCCCAGCATTTT
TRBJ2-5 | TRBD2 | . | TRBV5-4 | CASSFTTSGDETQYF | TGTGCCAGCAGCTTTACGACTAGCGGGGATGAGACCCAGTACTTC
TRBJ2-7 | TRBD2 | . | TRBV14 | CASSPFGWRGGFYEQYF | TGTGCCAGCAGCCCCTTTGGGTGGCGGGGGGGTTTCTACGAGCAGTACTTC
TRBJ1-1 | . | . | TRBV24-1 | CATTEAFF | TGTGCCACCACGGAAGCTTTCTTT
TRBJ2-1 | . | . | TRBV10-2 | CASSARSGISYNEQFF | TGCGCCAGCAGCGCCAGATCAGGGATCTCCTACAATGAGCAGTTCTTC
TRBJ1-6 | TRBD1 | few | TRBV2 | CATGTANSPLHF | TGTGCCACCGGGACAGCGAATTCACCCCTCCACTTT
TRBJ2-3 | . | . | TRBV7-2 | CASSLTGRGGSTDTQYF | TGTGCCAGCAGCTTAACGGGGAGAGGTGGGAGCACAGATACGCAGTATTTT
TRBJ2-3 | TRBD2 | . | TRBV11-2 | CASSLDGLAGGPISTDTQYF | TGTGCCAGCAGCTTAGATGGGCTAGCGGGGGGGCCGATTAGCACAGATACGCAGTATTTT
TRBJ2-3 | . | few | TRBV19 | CASRGRHGWAGSGTDTQYF | TGTGCCAGCCGGGGGAGGCACGGATGGGCAGGGTCGGGCACAGATACGCAGTATTTT
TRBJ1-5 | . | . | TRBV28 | CASSLARNQPQHF | TGTGCCAGCAGTTTGGCCCGCAATCAGCCCCAGCATTTT
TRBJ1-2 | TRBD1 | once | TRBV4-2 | CASSLGGLRYTF | TGTGCCAGCAGCCTAGGGGGCCTCCGCTACACCTTC
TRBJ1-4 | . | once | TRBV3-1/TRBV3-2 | CASSLISGDAGKLFF | TGTGCCAGCAGCCTCATCTCCGGGGATGCTGGGAAACTGTTTTTT
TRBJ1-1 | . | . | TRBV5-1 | CASSLVGGGDTEAFF | TGCGCCAGCAGCTTGGTAGGGGGAGGGGACACTGAAGCTTTCTTT
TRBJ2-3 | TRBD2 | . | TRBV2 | CASSASGGARADTQYF | TGTGCCAGCAGTGCTAGCGGGGGGGCTAGGGCAGATACGCAGTATTTT
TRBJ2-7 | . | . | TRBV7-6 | CASSLDGGKQYF | TGTGCCAGCAGCTTAGACGGGGGTAAGCAGTACTTC
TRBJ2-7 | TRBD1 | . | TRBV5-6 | CASSFRTGTGLHEQYF | TGTGCCAGCAGCTTTCGTACCGGGACAGGGCTCCACGAGCAGTACTTC